These 14 T cell receptor beta chains were all obtained from the same sample, sequenced in a study of CD8 T cells in ankylosing spondylitis. TCRdb recomputed calls from the 5' RACE reads with MiXCR, one row per CDR3 protein. The table has about 200,000 distinct CDR3 sequences, roughly 13% seen once. The sequencing input was blood, either unsorted or a sorted T cell fraction (not recorded which). The receptors were gathered from a male donor with ankylosing spondylitis or in good health (not recorded which).

In its sample, this clonotype was seen a few times. The chain links TRBV12-3 or TRBV12-4 to TRBJ2-2; 11 bases line up with TRBD1. CDR3 length equals 15 residues. V shed 5 bases and J 7 bases; nucleotides not matched to a gene: 6. In DNA, the CDR3 is TGTGCCAGCAGTCCGGGACAGGGGGTTATCGGGGAGCTGTTTTTT. Translation: CASSPGQGVIGELFF.

The chain recombines TRBV27 with TRBJ2-3, with 9 positions matching TRBD2. Germline V gives CDR1 MNHEY, CDR2 SMNVEV (reference sequence). The CDR3 is 16 residues long. The junction had 6 bases not matched to a gene; V was cut back by 3 bases and J by 2 bases. The CDR3 reads CASSLGLAGPTDTQYF. In DNA, the CDR3 is TGTGCCAGCAGTTTGGGGCTAGCGGGACCCACAGATACGCAGTATTTT.

This clonotype was picked up a small number of times. V is TRBV7-9 and J is TRBJ2-7; 7 nucleotides line up with TRBD2. CDR3 length: 15 amino acids. Per germline, CDR1 SEHNR and CDR2 FQNEAQ (reference sequence). The V segment lost 5 bases and the J segment 2 bases; nucleotides outside the gene matches: 9. Here the CDR3 DNA reads TGTGCCAGCAGCCCCCCCCGGGGGGTTACCTACGAGCAGTACTTC. Translated, it gives CASSPPRGVTYEQYF. Complete variable domain (other parts from reference TRBV7-9 and TRBJ2-7): DTGVSQNPRHKITKRGQNVTFRCDPISEHNRLYWYRQTLGQGPEFLTYFQNEAQLEKSRLLSDRFSAERPKGSFSTLEIQRTEQGDSAMYLCASSPPRGVTYEQYFGPGTRLTVT.

This clonotype was detected only a few times. The chain combines TRBV6-1 with TRBJ1-1, with D unclear. CDR1 MNHNS and CDR2 SASEGT come from the germline V gene. Trimming took 2 bases from V and 4 from J, leaving 11 bases between them. The CDR3 runs to 14 residues. The CDR3 DNA reads TGTGCCAGCAGTGAAACGGGGTCGGGCACTGAAGCTTTCTTT. Translated, it gives CASSETGSGTEAFF.

The table lists this clonotype with a few counts. The chain employs TRBV4-1 and TRBJ2-1, with 8 bases fitting TRBD1. CDR3 length: 16 residues. Germline values: CDR1 MGHRA, CDR2 YSYEKL. Losses at the gene ends were 4 bases for V and 5 bases for J; bases not matched to a gene: 10. CDR3 sequence reads: CASSPLPGQVHNEQFF. CDR3 nucleotide sequence: TGCGCCAGCAGCCCCCTTCCGGGACAGGTTCACAATGAGCAGTTCTTC.

This chain connects TRBV4-1 to TRBJ1-5; D is unresolved. The germline gives CDR1 MGHRA, CDR2 YSYEKL. CDR3 length equals 15 residues. Between the trimmed V and J ends, which lost 3 bases and 0 bases, there was a span of 9 bases. This CDR3 reads CASSQGVVSNQPQHF. The CDR3, as DNA: TGCGCCAGCAGCCAGGGCGTAGTTAGCAATCAGCCCCAGCATTTT.

The chain employs TRBV7-9 and TRBJ2-5, with TRBD1 as a possible D gene (6 bases). Germline CDR1 is SEHNR and CDR2 is FQNEAQ (reference sequence). The CDR3 length is 14 residues. V gave up 1 base and J gave up 4 bases, with 10 bases separating them. In nucleotides, the CDR3 is TGTGCCAGCAGCTTAGATTGGGGGCCAGAGACCCAGTACTTC. This sequence encodes CASSLDWGPETQYF.

At least ten counts were recorded for this clonotype. The V gene is TRBV12-3 or TRBV12-4, the J gene TRBJ2-1; D remains ambiguous. CDR3 size: 12 residues. Trimming left V 5 bases short and J 4 bases short, with 6 bases between. In nucleotides, the CDR3 is TGTGCCAGCAGTGAGGAATACAATGAGCAGTTCTTC. Protein product: CASSEEYNEQFF.

This clonotype was detected a few times. The chain has TRBV15 and TRBJ2-3; 13 bases are a match to TRBD2. This CDR3 comprises 16 residues. Germline CDR1 is LNHNV and CDR2 is YYDKDF (reference sequence). V trimming: 1 base; J trimming: 4 bases; junction bases outside the gene matches: 2. CDR3 DNA: TGTGCCACCAGCAGAGGACTAGCGGGGGGCTCAGATACGCAGTATTTT. As protein: CATSRGLAGGSDTQYF.

The rearrangement joins TRBV7-8 to TRBJ2-7, with a possible D match to TRBD2 (5 bases). The germline CDR1 and CDR2 sequences are SGHVS and FQNEAQ. CDR3 length: 15 residues. The V end lost 1 base, the J end lost 3 bases, and 13 bases lay between the germline ends. CDR3 DNA sequence: TGTGCCAGCAGCTTAGAATACCGAGGGCTCTACGAGCAGTACTTC. Its protein is CASSLEYRGLYEQYF.

This clonotype was detected many times. V usage is TRBV12-3 or TRBV12-4 and J usage is TRBJ1-1; no clear D gene. Trimming pared 7 bases from V and 4 bases from J, leaving 16 bases between. The CDR3 covers 14 residues. The CDR3 bases are TGTGCCAGCACAAAAATCTGGGGAGCCACTGAAGCTTTCTTT. Encoded protein: CASTKIWGATEAFF.

This clonotype was observed many times. This chain connects TRBV29-1 to TRBJ2-7; TRBD2 aligns across 10 bases. Unmatched junction bases numbered 15, after V lost 5 bases and J lost 2 bases. This CDR3 contains 17 residues. Germline V CDR1 and CDR2: SQVTM, ANQGSEA. The DNA for the CDR3 is TGCAGCGTTTGGGCCCGGCTTTCGACTAGCGGGCCCTACGAGCAGTACTTC. It translates to CSVWARLSTSGPYEQYF.

This chain connects TRBV4-2 to TRBJ2-3; 8 bases are a match to TRBD1. There are 14 residues in the CDR3. Per the germline V gene, CDR1 is LGHNA and CDR2 is YNFKEQ. The trim removed 5 bases at V and 4 bases at J, leaving 5 bases unmatched. The CDR3 protein is CASSKGQEADTQYF. In DNA, the CDR3 is TGTGCCAGCAGCAAGGGACAGGAGGCAGATACGCAGTATTTT.

This clonotype was counted many times. The J gene is TRBJ2-1, the V gene TRBV2; 8 bases map to TRBD1. Germline lookup yields CDR1 SNHLY and CDR2 FYNNEI. This CDR3 comprises 16 residues. The V and J ends lost 0 bases and 3 bases, in that order; junction bases with no gene match: 4. The CDR3 DNA sequence: TGTGCCAGCAGTGAAGCGGACAGGGTCCTCTACAATGAGCAGTTCTTC. This sequence encodes CASSEADRVLYNEQFF.